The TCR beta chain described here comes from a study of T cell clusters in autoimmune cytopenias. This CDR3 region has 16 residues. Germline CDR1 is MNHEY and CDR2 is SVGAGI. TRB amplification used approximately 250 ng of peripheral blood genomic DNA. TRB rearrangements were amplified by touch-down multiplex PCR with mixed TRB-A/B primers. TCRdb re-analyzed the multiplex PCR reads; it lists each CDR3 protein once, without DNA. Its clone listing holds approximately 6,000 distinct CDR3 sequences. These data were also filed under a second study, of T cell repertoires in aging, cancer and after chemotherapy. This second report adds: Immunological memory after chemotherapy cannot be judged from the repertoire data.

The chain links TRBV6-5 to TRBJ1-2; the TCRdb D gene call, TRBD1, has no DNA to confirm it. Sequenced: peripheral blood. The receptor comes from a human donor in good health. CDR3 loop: CASSSRTGEQNYGYTF.